A single sample is the source of the 7 T cell receptor beta chains below, sequenced in a study of technical replicates of blood from a few donors. Clones were sequenced by immunoSEQ multiplex PCR, and TCRdb holds only the in-frame ones, with some missing. The data hold about 15,000 clones, with approximately 90% observed a single time. The specimen was PBMCs. The receptors originated from a human donor in good health.

This sequence joins TRBV7-9 and TRBJ1-1; D is uncertain. The CDR3 is 14 amino acids. Germline V lookup: CDR1 SEHNR, CDR2 FQNEAQ (reference sequence). V gave up 0 bases and J gave up 3 bases, with 8 bases separating them. CDR3 nucleotide sequence: TGTGCCAGCAGCTTAGCGGGTCGGGACACTGAAGCTTTCTTT. It codes for CASSLAGRDTEAFF.

The J gene is TRBJ2-1, the V gene TRBV5-1; D perhaps matches TRBD2 (5 bases). Trimming took off 0 bases at V and 2 bases at J, with 21 bases between the two ends. The CDR3 covers 19 residues. Germline V CDR1 and CDR2: SGHRS, YFSETQ. DNA of the CDR3: TGCGCCAGCAGCTTGGCGAGGGATCCCCAAGTCCCCGCCTACAATGAGCAGTTCTTC. It codes for CASSLARDPQVPAYNEQFF.

CDR3 bases: TGTGCCAGCAGCCTGACGGACAGCGAGTTCTATGGCTACACCTTC. Translation gives CASSLTDSEFYGYTF. The chain combines TRBV7-2 with TRBJ1-2, with D tentatively TRBD1 (6 bases). The CDR3 covers 15 residues. Per the germline V gene, CDR1 is SGHTA and CDR2 is FQGNSA. V lost 5 bases, J lost 4 bases, and 17 bases lay in between. Variable domain in full (rest from reference TRBV7-2 and TRBJ1-2): GAGVSQSPSNKVTEKGKDVELRCDPISGHTALYWYRQSLGQGLEFLIYFQGNSAPDKSGLPSDRFSAERTGGSVSTLTIQRTQQEDSAVYLCASSLTDSEFYGYTFGSGTRLTVV.

V gene TRBV28 combines with J gene TRBJ2-1, with 8 bases fitting TRBD1. The CDR3 contains 14 residues. Germline CDR1 and CDR2: MDHEN and SYDVKM. The V segment lost 3 bases and the J segment 7 bases; nucleotides outside the gene matches: 5. CDR3 sequence reads: CASSLQGAWNEQFF. CDR3 DNA: TGTGCCAGCAGTTTGCAGGGGGCCTGGAATGAGCAGTTCTTC.

The CDR3 loop is CASSELRGRNTGELFF. Written as DNA, the CDR3 is TGTGCCAGCAGTGAACTTCGCGGGAGGAACACCGGGGAGCTGTTTTTT. J is TRBJ2-2 and V is TRBV6-1; 7 bases map to TRBD2. The CDR3 loop spans 16 amino acids. Germline V gene data show CDR1 as MNHNS and CDR2 as SASEGT. The J segment lost 1 base and the V segment lost 2 bases, leaving 4 bases of the junction unmatched.

The V and J genes are TRBV5-8 and TRBJ1-1; D not resolved. Germline V lookup: CDR1 SGHTS, CDR2 YDEGEE. With 5 bases removed from V and 0 bases from J, the gap between germline ends came to 8 bases. This CDR3 contains 13 residues. Written as DNA, the CDR3 is TGTGCCAGCAGGTATACAATGAACACTGAAGCTTTCTTT. It encodes CASRYTMNTEAFF.

The chain carries TRBV5-8 and TRBJ1-2; the D gene is possibly TRBD1 (6 bases). The CDR3 loop spans 13 amino acids. Deletions cut 7 bases from V and 3 bases from J, with 13 bases between. Germline V gene sequence: CDR1 SGHTS, CDR2 YDEGEE. The CDR3 nucleotides are TGTGCCAGCCGCGAAACAGGGTACTATGGCTACACCTTC. Encoded protein: CASRETGYYGYTF. The full variable domain, completed using reference TRBV5-8 and TRBJ1-2, is EAGVTQSPTHLIKTRGQQATLRCSPISGHTSVYWYQQALGLGLQFLLWYDEGEERNRGNFPPRFSGRQFPNYSSELNVNALELEDSALYLCASRETGYYGYTFGSGTRLTVV.